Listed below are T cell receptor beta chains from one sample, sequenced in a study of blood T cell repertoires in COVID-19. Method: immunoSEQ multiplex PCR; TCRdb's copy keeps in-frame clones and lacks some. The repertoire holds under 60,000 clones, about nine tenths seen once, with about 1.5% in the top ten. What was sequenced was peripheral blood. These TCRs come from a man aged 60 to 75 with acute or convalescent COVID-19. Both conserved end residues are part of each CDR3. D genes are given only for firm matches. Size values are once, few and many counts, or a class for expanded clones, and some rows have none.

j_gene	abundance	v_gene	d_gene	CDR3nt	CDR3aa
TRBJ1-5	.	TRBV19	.	TGTGCCAGTAACCCGGAGGGTCCAGGGAGGCCCCAGCATTTT	CASNPEGPGRPQHF
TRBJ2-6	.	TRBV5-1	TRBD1	TGCGCCAGCAGCGGTGACAGGGGGTACCTCTCTGGGGCCAACGTCCTGACTTTC	CASSGDRGYLSGANVLTF
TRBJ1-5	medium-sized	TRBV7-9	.	TGTGCCAGCAGCTTCGAGTCTCAGCCCCAGCATTTT	CASSFESQPQHF
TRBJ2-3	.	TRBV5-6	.	TGTGCCAGCAGCTTGTTGGCGGTCGCTCGCACAGATACGCAGTATTTT	CASSLLAVARTDTQYF
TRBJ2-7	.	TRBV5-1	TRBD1	TGCGCCAGCAGCTTGGCGGACTGGACAGGGCGGCGGTACTTC	CASSLADWTGRRYF
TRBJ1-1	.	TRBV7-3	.	TGTGCCAGCAGCTTAAGACAGAACACTGAAGCTTTCTTT	CASSLRQNTEAFF
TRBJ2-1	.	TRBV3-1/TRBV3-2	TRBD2	TGTGCCAGCAGCCAAGCGGTCCTAGCGGGGGGGGGTGAGCAGTTCTTC	CASSQAVLAGGGEQFF
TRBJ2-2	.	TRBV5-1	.	TGCGCCAGCAGCCGGGACAAGACCGGGGAGCTGTTTTTT	CASSRDKTGELFF
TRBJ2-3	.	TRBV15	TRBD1	TGTGCCACCAGCCTGGACAGGGGGACGCAGTATTTT	CATSLDRGTQYF
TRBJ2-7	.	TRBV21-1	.	TGTGCCAGCAGCAAAGCAAGGGACAGTCTCCGGCCCAACTACGAGCAGTACTTC	CASSKARDSLRPNYEQYF
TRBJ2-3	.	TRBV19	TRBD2	TGTGCCAGTAGTATTGGGGGACTAAACACAGATACGCAGTATTTT	CASSIGGLNTDTQYF
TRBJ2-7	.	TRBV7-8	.	TGTGCCAGCAGCCAACCCGGGTCCGAGGGAAAGCAGTACTTC	CASSQPGSEGKQYF
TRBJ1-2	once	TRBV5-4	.	TGTGCCAGCAGCTTAACTACCGGGACCGGGGGAGGCTACACCTTC	CASSLTTGTGGGYTF